This is a list of T cell receptor beta chains from one sample in a study of CD8+CD57+ T cells in acquired aplastic anemia. TCRdb reanalysed the reads using MiXCR and keeps one entry per CDR3 protein. This table holds hundreds of thousands of distinct CDR3 sequences, about two thirds found once. Source material: sorted CD4+, CD8+, or CD8+CD57+ T cells (not recorded which) from PBMCs. The receptors stem from a human donor in good health, serving as a control. Both conserved end residues are part of each CDR3. The D gene is left open where the match is weak. Expanded clones get a size class; other rows say once, few or many, or leave the size out.

j_gene: TRBJ2-7; d_gene: -; abundance: -; v_gene: TRBV20-1; CDR3aa: CSARTPHEQYF; CDR3nt: TGCAGTGCCCGGACCCCCCACGAGCAGTACTTC
j_gene: TRBJ1-2; d_gene: -; abundance: -; v_gene: TRBV29-1; CDR3aa: CSVAGVDGYTF; CDR3nt: TGCAGCGTGGCAGGGGTGGATGGCTACACCTTC
j_gene: TRBJ2-7; d_gene: TRBD2; abundance: few; v_gene: TRBV2; CDR3aa: CASSEDAGGTYEQYF; CDR3nt: TGTGCCAGCAGTGAAGATGCGGGGGGGACCTACGAGCAGTACTTC
j_gene: TRBJ1-2; d_gene: -; abundance: -; v_gene: TRBV9; CDR3aa: CASGPTGGLTSSTF; CDR3nt: TGTGCCAGTGGTCCGACAGGCGGGTTGACGAGCAGTACCTTC
j_gene: TRBJ1-5; d_gene: -; abundance: many; v_gene: TRBV6-2/TRBV6-3; CDR3aa: CASTLAGSNQPQHF; CDR3nt: TGTGCCAGCACCCTGGCTGGTAGCAATCAGCCCCAGCATTTT
j_gene: TRBJ2-7; d_gene: -; abundance: -; v_gene: TRBV20-1; CDR3aa: CSAGQPAEQYF; CDR3nt: TGCAGTGCCGGCCAACCGGCCGAGCAGTACTTC
j_gene: TRBJ2-3; d_gene: TRBD2; abundance: -; v_gene: TRBV24-1; CDR3aa: CATSEGILAPYTDTQYF; CDR3nt: TGTGCCACCAGTGAGGGGATACTAGCGCCATACACAGATACGCAGTATTTT
j_gene: TRBJ1-2; d_gene: -; abundance: -; v_gene: TRBV19; CDR3aa: CASSHNNRTGYTF; CDR3nt: TGTGCCAGTAGTCACAATAACAGGACTGGCTACACCTTC
j_gene: TRBJ1-2; d_gene: -; abundance: many; v_gene: TRBV12-3/TRBV12-4; CDR3aa: CASLRGDEYGYTF; CDR3nt: TGTGCCAGCCTTAGGGGGGACGAGTATGGCTACACCTTC
j_gene: TRBJ2-7; d_gene: -; abundance: few; v_gene: TRBV10-2; CDR3aa: CASSESRGEWYEQYF; CDR3nt: TGCGCCAGCAGTGAGTCGAGGGGGGAATGGTACGAGCAGTACTTC